This TCR beta chain was retrieved from a study of T cell responses to AZD1222 COVID-19 vaccine. Regarding the study as a whole: Vaccination with two AZD1222 doses was followed by a rise in Spike-specific TCR breadth and depth.

In the case of this clone: Its antigen is unidentified.

The method was immunoSEQ multiplex PCR; TCRdb's version includes in-frame clones alone and lacks a portion of them. The sample lists approximately 150,000 clones, around 90% occurring once. CDR3 length: 14 residues. The V end lost 0 bases, the J end lost 6 bases, and 9 bases lay between the germline ends. Per germline, CDR1 SGHRS and CDR2 YFSETQ. Second doses were pooled across both intervals (about 4 or about 12 weeks). The clonotype comes from an adult who received the AZD1222 COVID-19 vaccine. The genes are TRBV5-1 and TRBJ2-2; the D is unclear. Sequencing used peripheral blood, obtained 28 days after the second AZD1222 dose. The CDR3 coding sequence is TGCGCCAGCAGCTTGGACAAGAGAGCCGGGGAGCTGTTTTTT. Its translation is CASSLDKRAGELFF.